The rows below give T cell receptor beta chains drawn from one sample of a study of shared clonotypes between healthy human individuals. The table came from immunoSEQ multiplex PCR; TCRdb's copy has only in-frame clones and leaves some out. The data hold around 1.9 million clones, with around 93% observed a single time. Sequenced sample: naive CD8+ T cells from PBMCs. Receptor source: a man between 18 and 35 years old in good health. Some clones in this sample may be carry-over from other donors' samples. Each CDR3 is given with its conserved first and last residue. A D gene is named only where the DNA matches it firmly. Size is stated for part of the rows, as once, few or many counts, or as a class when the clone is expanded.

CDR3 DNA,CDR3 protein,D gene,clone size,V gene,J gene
TGTGCCAGCAGCCCAGACGCCGGGCTAGCCAATGAGCAGTTCTTC,CASSPDAGLANEQFF,.,once,TRBV7-3,TRBJ2-1
TGTGCCAGCAGTGGGGGATACAATGAGCAGTTCTTC,CASSGGYNEQFF,.,.,TRBV6-1,TRBJ2-1
TGTGCCAGCAGCCCCCGACTAGCGGGAGGCCCCTACGAGCAGTACTTC,CASSPRLAGGPYEQYF,TRBD2,.,TRBV13,TRBJ2-7
TGTGCCAGCAGTGACGGGGACAATCACCAGCCCCAGCATTTT,CASSDGDNHQPQHF,.,.,TRBV25-1,TRBJ1-5
TGTGCCAGCAGCTTAGACCGGGAGACCCCCACAGATACGCAGTATTTT,CASSLDRETPTDTQYF,.,once,TRBV7-8,TRBJ2-3
TGTGCCAGCAGTTTACTCCCGTTAGGCGAGCAGTACTTC,CASSLLPLGEQYF,.,.,TRBV27,TRBJ2-7
TGTGCCAGTAGCTCCCTTTACGGGACAGACCCCTCTGGGGCCAACGTCCTGACTTTC,CASSSLYGTDPSGANVLTF,TRBD1,.,TRBV19,TRBJ2-6
TGTGCCAGCAGTTACTCAGGGGGGGACACTGAAGCTTTCTTT,CASSYSGGDTEAFF,TRBD1,.,TRBV28,TRBJ1-1
TGTGCCACCAGCTCCGAGCGGGGAGCTGGAAACACCATATATTTT,CATSSERGAGNTIYF,.,.,TRBV15,TRBJ1-3
TGCGCCAGCAGGGAGACTGGGGGCGCCGGAAACACCATATATTTT,CASRETGGAGNTIYF,.,.,TRBV10-2,TRBJ1-3
TGTGCCAGCAGTTACCGTCAGGGAGGGGGCTACGAGCAGTACTTC,CASSYRQGGGYEQYF,.,.,TRBV6-5,TRBJ2-7
TGTGCCAGCAGTTCCCTCTCACCCGAAACGAGGCAGCCCCAGCATTTT,CASSSLSPETRQPQHF,.,.,TRBV28,TRBJ1-5
TGCAGTGTTAGGAGCTACAATGAGCAGTTCTTC,CSVRSYNEQFF,.,.,TRBV20-1,TRBJ2-1
TGTGCCAGCCGACCGGGGCGCGGCTGGGGCAATGAGCAGTTCTTC,CASRPGRGWGNEQFF,.,.,TRBV7-9,TRBJ2-1
TGTGCCACCAGCAGAGGATTACAGGGATCCTACAATGAGCAGTTCTTC,CATSRGLQGSYNEQFF,.,.,TRBV15,TRBJ2-1
TGTGCCAGCAGCGTAAATTCGGCTGGGGGGGGCCCCTCCTACGAGCAGTACTTC,CASSVNSAGGGPSYEQYF,.,.,TRBV9,TRBJ2-7
TGTGCTAGTGGTTTGGAAGTCCTAGCGGGATTTTTCGATGAGCAGTTCTTC,CASGLEVLAGFFDEQFF,TRBD2,.,TRBV12-5,TRBJ2-1
TGTGCCAGCAGCTCCGGACAGGCACAAGAGACCCAGTACTTC,CASSSGQAQETQYF,TRBD1,.,TRBV7-6,TRBJ2-5
TGTGCCAGCAGCTTCGACGGTTATGAGCAGTTCTTC,CASSFDGYEQFF,.,.,TRBV7-9,TRBJ2-1
TGTGCCAGCAGTTACACCCGGGCGAACACTGAAGCTTTCTTT,CASSYTRANTEAFF,.,.,TRBV6-5,TRBJ1-1
TGTGCCAGCAGCCCCTTCAGGGACCTGAACACCGGGGAGCTGTTTTTT,CASSPFRDLNTGELFF,.,.,TRBV13,TRBJ2-2
TGTGCCAGCAGTTTTTCGGGGAGTAACGCCTACAATGAGCAGTTCTTC,CASSFSGSNAYNEQFF,.,.,TRBV27,TRBJ2-1
TGTGCCAGCAGCCCACCTTCCCAGGGTGGGAACGAGCAGTACTTC,CASSPPSQGGNEQYF,.,.,TRBV13,TRBJ2-7
TGCGCCAGCAGCCAAGGGCTGAGTGACTTAATTTTATACGAGCAGTACTTC,CASSQGLSDLILYEQYF,.,.,TRBV4-3,TRBJ2-7
TGTGCCTGGAGTTGGCGGGGGGCAATCGAGCAGTACTTC,CAWSWRGAIEQYF,TRBD2,.,TRBV30,TRBJ2-7
TGTGCCAGCAGGCGCACAGACAGGCCCCAACCTCCCTACGAGCAGTACTTC,CASRRTDRPQPPYEQYF,.,.,TRBV28,TRBJ2-7